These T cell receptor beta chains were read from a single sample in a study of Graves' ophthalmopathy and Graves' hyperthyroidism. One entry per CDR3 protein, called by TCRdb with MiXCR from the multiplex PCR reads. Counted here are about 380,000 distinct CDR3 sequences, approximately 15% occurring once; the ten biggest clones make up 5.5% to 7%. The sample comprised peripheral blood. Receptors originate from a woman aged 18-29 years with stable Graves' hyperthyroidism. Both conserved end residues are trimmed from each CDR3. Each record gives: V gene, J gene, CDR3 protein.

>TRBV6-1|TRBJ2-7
ASSDMGLRIAYEQY
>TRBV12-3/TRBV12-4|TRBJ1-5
ASRQTGSNQPQH
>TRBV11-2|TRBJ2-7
ASSSIAGGPYEQY
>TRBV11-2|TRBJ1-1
ASSLEGMVNTEAF
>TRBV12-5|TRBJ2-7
ASGLVGAGGSYEQY
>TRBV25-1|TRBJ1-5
ASSRGNQPQH
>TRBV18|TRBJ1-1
ASSLTSGTGGGDTEAF
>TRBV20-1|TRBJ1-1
SARGIGRHTEAF
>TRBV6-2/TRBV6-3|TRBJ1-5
ASRGGFDNQPQH
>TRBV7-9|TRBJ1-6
ASSLTTGGVNSPLH
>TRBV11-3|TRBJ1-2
ASSLDTRDYGYT
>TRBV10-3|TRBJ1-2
AISEAGGGYT
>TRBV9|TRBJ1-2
ASSVGGWRGGYRGYT
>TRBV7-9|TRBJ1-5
ASSPLGHNQPQH
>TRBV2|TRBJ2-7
ATRGTGANYEQY
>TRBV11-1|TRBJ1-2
ASSCYPPTPNYGYT
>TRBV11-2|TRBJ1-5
ASSSGTTQPQH
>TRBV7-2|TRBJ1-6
ASSHSGLSSPLH
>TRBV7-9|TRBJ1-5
ASSFDTVNQPQH
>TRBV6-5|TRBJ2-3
ASSSPSELTDTQY
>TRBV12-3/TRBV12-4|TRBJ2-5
ASSRRRAGEQETQY
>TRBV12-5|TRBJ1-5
ASGLETVGNQPQH
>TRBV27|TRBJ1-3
ASSLSKYSGNTIY
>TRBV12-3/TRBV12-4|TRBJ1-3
ASSLGALGNTIY
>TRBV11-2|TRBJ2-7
ASRPWLSYEQY
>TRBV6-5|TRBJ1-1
ASSYRGFGNTEAF
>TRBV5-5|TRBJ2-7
ASSVTGRAYEQY
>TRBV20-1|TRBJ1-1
SARVRAPQTQPAAF
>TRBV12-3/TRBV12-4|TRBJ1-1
ASSQDTRGTEAF
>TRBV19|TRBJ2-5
ASSMGTSQVETQY
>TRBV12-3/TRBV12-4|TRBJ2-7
ASSSVEQGLYEQY
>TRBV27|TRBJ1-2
ASSPGTGGLGSGGYT
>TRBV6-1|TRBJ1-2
ASSPQGAQGYGYT
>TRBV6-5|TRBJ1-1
ASSYSDKGTEAF
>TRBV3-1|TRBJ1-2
ATQDRGGYT
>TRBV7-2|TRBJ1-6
ASSLSTGINNSPLH
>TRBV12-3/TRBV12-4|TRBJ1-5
ASSYRGNQPQH
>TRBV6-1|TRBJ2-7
ASSSLAGVGEQY
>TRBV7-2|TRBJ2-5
ASSLVSRGETQY
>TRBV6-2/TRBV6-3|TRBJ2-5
ASSSYWTGGQETQY
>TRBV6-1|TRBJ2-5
ASRTTGYETQY
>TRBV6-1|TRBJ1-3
ASRQDRVGTIY
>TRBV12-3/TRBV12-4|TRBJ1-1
ASSVTAEAF
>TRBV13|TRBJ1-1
ASSDGTGIITEAF
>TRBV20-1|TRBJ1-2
SARDSVTYGYT
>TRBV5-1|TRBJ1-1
ASSLGYGASGNTEAF
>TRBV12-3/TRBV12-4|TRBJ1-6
ASRFDVNSPLH
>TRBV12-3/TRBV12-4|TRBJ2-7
ASSLALERGEQY
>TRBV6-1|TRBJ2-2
ASIPTGREDTGELF
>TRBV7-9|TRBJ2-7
ASSLVEDSGEQY
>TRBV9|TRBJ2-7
ASSPGPSELYEQY
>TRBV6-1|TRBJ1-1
ASSKQGQGAGTEAF
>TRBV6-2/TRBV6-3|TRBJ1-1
ASSLGQVAAGSMNTEAF